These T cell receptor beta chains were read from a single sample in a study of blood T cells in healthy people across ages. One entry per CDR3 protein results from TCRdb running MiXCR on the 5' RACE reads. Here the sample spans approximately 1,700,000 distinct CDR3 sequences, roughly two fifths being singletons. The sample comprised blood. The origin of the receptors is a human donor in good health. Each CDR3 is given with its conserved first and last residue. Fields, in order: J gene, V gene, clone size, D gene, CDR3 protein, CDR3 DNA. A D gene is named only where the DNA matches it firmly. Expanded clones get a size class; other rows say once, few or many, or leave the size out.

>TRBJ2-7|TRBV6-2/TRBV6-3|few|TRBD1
CASSYDAGGYEQYF
TGTGCCAGCAGTTACGACGCAGGGGGCTACGAGCAGTACTTC
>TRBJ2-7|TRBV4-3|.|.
CASSQEVAVSYEQYF
TGCGCCAGCAGCCAAGAGGTAGCGGTCTCCTACGAGCAGTACTTC
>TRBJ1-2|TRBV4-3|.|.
CASSQAKPGSSSYGYTF
TGCGCCAGCAGCCAAGCTAAACCGGGTTCCTCTAGCTATGGCTACACCTTC
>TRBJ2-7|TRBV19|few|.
CASTQGRGYEQYF
TGTGCCAGTACCCAAGGCAGGGGCTACGAGCAGTACTTC
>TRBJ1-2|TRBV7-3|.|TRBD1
CASSPHPGQQNGYTF
TGTGCCAGCAGCCCCCATCCGGGACAGCAAAACGGCTACACCTTC
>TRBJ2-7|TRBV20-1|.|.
CSATHYEQYF
TGCAGTGCTACCCACTACGAGCAGTACTTC
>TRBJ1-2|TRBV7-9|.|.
CASSLSGDVYGYTF
TGTGCCAGCAGCTTGTCTGGGGACGTCTATGGCTACACCTTC
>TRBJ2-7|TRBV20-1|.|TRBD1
CSARGQGTNYEQYF
TGCAGTGCTAGAGGACAGGGGACGAACTACGAGCAGTACTTC
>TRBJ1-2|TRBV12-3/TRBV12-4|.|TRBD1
CASSTGQGDWGYTF
TGTGCCAGCAGTACCGGACAGGGTGATTGGGGCTACACCTTC
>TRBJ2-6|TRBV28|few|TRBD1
CASRGTGEMGANVLTF
TGTGCCAGCAGGGGGACAGGGGAGATGGGGGCCAACGTCCTGACTTTC
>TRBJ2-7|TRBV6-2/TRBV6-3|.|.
CASSVKLYEQYF
TGTGCCAGCAGTGTAAAGCTCTACGAGCAGTACTTC
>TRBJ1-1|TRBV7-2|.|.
CASSRKSIYEAFF
TGTGCCAGCAGCCGCAAGTCGATCTATGAAGCTTTCTTT
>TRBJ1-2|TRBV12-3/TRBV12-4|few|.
CASVSRENYGYTF
TGTGCCAGCGTGTCACGTGAGAACTATGGCTACACCTTC
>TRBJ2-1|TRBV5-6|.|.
CASSFLLAHEQFF
TGTGCCAGCAGCTTCTTGTTAGCGCATGAGCAGTTCTTC
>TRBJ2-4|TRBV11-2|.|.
CASRSPGRKRAKNIQYF
TGTGCCAGCAGATCTCCGGGACGGAAGAGAGCCAAAAACATTCAGTACTTC
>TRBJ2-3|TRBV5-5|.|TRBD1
CASSSRGSSDTQYF
TGTGCCAGCAGCTCCAGGGGGAGCTCAGATACGCAGTATTTT
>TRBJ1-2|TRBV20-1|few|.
CSAIPQPNYGYTF
TGCAGTGCTATCCCACAGCCTAACTATGGCTACACCTTC
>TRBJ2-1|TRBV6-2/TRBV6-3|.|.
CASSPSGLFNEQFF
TGTGCCAGCAGCCCATCCGGGCTCTTCAATGAGCAGTTCTTC
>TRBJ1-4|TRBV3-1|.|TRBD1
CASSHQQGTTTNEKLFF
TGTGCCAGCAGCCACCAACAGGGGACGACAACTAATGAAAAACTGTTTTTT
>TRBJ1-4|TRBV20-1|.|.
CSARPGADEKLFF
TGCAGTGCAAGGCCGGGAGCAGACGAAAAACTGTTTTTT
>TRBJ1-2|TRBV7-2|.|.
CVSSDYGGRRNGYTF
TGTGTCAGCAGCGACTACGGGGGGCGCAGGAATGGCTACACCTTC
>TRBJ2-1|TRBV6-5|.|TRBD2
CASSYSIEAGGIPYNEQFF
TGTGCCAGCAGTTACTCGATCGAGGCGGGGGGTATACCCTACAATGAGCAGTTCTTC
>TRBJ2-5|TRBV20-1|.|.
CSARDGGAHEETQYF
TGCAGTGCTAGAGATGGGGGGGCGCATGAAGAGACCCAGTACTTC
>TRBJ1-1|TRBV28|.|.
CASSLPGSGNTEAFF
TGTGCCAGCAGTTTACCGGGCTCGGGGAACACTGAAGCTTTCTTT
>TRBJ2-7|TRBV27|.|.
CASSFEGLEQYF
TGTGCCAGCAGTTTCGAGGGCCTCGAGCAGTACTTC
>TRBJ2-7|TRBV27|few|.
CASSLRFHYEQYF
TGTGCCAGCAGTTTGAGATTCCACTACGAGCAGTACTTC
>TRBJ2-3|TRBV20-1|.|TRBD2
CSARDGGSGGVYTQYF
TGCAGTGCTAGAGATGGGGGCAGCGGGGGGGTATATACGCAGTATTTT
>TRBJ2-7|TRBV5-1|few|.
CASSLEGHFEQYF
TGCGCCAGCAGCTTAGAGGGACACTTCGAGCAGTACTTC
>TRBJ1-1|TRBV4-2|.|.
CASSSTGPGTEAFF
TGTGCCAGCAGCTCAACAGGGCCGGGAACTGAAGCTTTCTTT
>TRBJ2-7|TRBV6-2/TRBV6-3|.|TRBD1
CASRLNRGIIYEQYF
TGTGCCAGCAGACTAAACAGGGGGATAATCTACGAGCAGTACTTC
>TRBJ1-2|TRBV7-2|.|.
CASSLEWGQGYGYTF
TGTGCCAGCAGCTTAGAGTGGGGGCAGGGGTATGGCTACACCTTC
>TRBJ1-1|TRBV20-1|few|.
CSARLQRNTEAFF
TGCAGTGCGAGACTACAGAGGAACACTGAAGCTTTCTTT
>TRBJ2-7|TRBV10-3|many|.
CAISESRSYEQYF
TGTGCCATCAGTGAGTCCCGTTCCTACGAGCAGTACTTC
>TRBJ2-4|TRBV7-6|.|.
CASSSRSLWGFERYF
TGTGCCAGCAGCTCCCGGTCCCTCTGGGGCTTCGAGCGGTACTTC
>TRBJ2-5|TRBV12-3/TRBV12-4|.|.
CASSSGRLAQETQYF
TGTGCCAGCAGTTCTGGCCGTCTAGCACAAGAGACCCAGTACTTC
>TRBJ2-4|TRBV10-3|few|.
CAIRAQGIEQYF
TGTGCCATCAGGGCACAGGGAATAGAGCAGTACTTC
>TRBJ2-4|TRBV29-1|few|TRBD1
CSVEAQGVDIQYF
TGCAGCGTTGAAGCCCAGGGGGTGGACATTCAGTACTTC
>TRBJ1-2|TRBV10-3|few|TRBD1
CAISESTGNGYTF
TGTGCCATCAGTGAGTCGACAGGGAATGGCTACACCTTC
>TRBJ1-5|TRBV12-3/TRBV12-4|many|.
CASSLKAVQPQHF
TGTGCCAGCAGTTTGAAGGCGGTGCAGCCCCAGCATTTT
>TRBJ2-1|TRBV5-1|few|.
CASSPDLSGYGETQFF
TGCGCCAGCAGCCCCGATCTCTCGGGGTATGGAGAGACCCAGTTCTTC